The present T cell receptor (beta chain) was sequenced within a study of glioma-infiltrating T cells. Overall study results and limits: Tissue and blood shared very few CDR3 sequences. Gliomas, especially low-grade, showed above-expected tissue-blood divergence; non-neoplastic patients showed below.

This CDR3 has 15 amino acids. J lost 4 bases, V lost 4 bases, and 3 bases had no gene match. Looked up from germline, CDR1 is LGHNA and CDR2 is YNFKEQ. Using RNA template, CDR3s of TCR alpha and beta were amplified with iRepertoire arm-PCR. One-step reverse transcription and amplification started from approximately 100-400 ng of tissue mRNA or PBMC total RNA. TCRdb re-analysed the multiplex PCR reads in MiXCR, keeping a single row per CDR3 protein. The data show about 10,000 distinct CDR3 sequences, approximately 60% seen once. As for this clonotype: Its antigen remains unidentified.

The specimen sequenced was glioma tissue, nonneoplastic brain tissue, or PBMCs (not recorded which). The clonotype was recovered from a human donor with low-grade glioma or glioblastoma, undergoing nonglioma brain surgery, or in good health (not recorded which). The chain employs TRBV4-2 and TRBJ2-3; 12 bases are a match to TRBD2. This chain's CDR3 is CASSPLAGGPDTQYF. The CDR3 DNA reads TGTGCCAGCAGCCCACTAGCGGGAGGTCCAGATACGCAGTATTTT.